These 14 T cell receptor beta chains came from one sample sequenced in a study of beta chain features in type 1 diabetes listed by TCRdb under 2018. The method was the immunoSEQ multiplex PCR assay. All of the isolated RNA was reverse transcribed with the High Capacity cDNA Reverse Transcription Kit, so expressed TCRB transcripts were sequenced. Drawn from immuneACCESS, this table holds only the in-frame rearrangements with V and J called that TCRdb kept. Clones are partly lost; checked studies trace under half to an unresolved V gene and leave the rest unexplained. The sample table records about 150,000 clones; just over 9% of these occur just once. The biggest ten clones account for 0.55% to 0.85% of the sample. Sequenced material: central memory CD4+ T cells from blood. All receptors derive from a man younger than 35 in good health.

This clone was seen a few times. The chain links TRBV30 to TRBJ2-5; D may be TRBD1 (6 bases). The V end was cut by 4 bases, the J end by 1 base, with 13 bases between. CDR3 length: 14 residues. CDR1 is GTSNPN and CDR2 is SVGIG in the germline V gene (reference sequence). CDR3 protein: CAWNPRTVQETQYF. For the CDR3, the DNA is TGTGCCTGGAACCCTCGGACAGTCCAAGAGACCCAGTACTTC.

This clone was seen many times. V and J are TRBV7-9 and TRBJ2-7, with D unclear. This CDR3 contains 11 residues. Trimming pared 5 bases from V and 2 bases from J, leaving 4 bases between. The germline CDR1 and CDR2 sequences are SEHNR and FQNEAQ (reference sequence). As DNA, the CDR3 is TGTGCCAGCAGCCCTCCCTACGAGCAGTACTTC. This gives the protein CASSPPYEQYF.

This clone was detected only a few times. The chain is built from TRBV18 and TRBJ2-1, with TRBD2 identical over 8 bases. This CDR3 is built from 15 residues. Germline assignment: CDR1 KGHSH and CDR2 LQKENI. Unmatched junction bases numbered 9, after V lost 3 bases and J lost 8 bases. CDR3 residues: CASSPGGDTYYEQFF. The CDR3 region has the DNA TGTGCCAGCTCACCCGGGGGGGATACCTATTATGAGCAGTTCTTC.

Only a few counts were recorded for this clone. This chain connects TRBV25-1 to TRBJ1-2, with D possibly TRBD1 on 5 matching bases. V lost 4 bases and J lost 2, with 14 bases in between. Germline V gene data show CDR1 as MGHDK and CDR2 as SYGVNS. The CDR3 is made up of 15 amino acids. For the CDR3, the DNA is TGTGCCAGCAGTGCCGCGGCGGGGCAGAACTATGGCTACACCTTC. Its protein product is CASSAAAGQNYGYTF.

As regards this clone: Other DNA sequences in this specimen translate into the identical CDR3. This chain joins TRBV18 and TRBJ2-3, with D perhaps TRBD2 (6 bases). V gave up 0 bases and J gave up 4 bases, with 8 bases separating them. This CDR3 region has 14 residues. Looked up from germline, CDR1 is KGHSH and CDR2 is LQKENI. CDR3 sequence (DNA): TGTGCCAGCTCACCACCAGGAGGGCCAGATACGCAGTATTTT. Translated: CASSPPGGPDTQYF.

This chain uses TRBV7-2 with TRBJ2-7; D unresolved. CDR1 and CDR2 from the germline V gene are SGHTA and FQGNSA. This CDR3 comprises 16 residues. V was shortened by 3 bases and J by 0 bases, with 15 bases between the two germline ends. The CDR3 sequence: CASSFSVVGSSYEQYF. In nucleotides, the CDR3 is TGTGCCAGCAGCTTTTCGGTGGTGGGCAGCTCCTACGAGCAGTACTTC.

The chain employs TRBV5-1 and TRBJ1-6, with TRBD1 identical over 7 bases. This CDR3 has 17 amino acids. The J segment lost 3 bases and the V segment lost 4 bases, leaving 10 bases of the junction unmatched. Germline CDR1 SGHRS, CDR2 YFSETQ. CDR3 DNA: TGCGCCAGCAGCAATGGACAGGCCCCCAACTATAATTCACCCCTCCACTTT. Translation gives CASSNGQAPNYNSPLHF.

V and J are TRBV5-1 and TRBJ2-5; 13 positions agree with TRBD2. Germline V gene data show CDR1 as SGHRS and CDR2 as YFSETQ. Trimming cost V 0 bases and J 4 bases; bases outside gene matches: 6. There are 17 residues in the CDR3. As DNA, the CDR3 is TGCGCCAGCAGCTTGGTACTAGCGGGGGGGCCGGGAGAGACCCAGTACTTC. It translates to CASSLVLAGGPGETQYF.

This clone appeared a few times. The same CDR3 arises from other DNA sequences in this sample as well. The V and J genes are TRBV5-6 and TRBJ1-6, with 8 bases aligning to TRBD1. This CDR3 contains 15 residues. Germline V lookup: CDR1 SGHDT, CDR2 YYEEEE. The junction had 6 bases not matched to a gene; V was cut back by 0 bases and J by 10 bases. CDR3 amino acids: CASSLAGTGNSPLHF. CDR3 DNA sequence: TGTGCCAGCAGCTTGGCCGGGACAGGTAACTCACCCCTCCACTTT. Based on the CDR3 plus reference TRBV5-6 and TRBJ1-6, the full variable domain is DAGVTQSPTHLIKTRGQQVTLRCSPKSGHDTVSWYQQALGQGPQFIFQYYEEEERQRGNFPDRFSGHQFPNYSSELNVNALLLGDSALYLCASSLAGTGNSPLHFGNGTRLTVT.

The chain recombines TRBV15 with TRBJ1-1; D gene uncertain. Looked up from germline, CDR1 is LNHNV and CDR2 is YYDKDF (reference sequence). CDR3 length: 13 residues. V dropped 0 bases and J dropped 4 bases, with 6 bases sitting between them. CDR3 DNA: TGTGCCACCAGCAGAGAAGGGAGCACTGAAGCTTTCTTT. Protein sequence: CATSREGSTEAFF. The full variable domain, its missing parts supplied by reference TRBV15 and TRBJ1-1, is DAMVIQNPRYQVTQFGKPVTLSCSQTLNHNVMYWYQQKSSQAPKLLFHYYDKDFNNEADTPDNFQSRRPNTSFCFLDIRSPGLGDTAMYLCATSREGSTEAFFGQGTRLTVV.

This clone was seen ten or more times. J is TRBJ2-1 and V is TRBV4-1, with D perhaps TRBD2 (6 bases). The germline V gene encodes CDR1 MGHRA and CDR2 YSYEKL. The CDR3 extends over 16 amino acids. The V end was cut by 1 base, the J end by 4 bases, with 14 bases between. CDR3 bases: TGCGCCAGCAGCCAAGTTAGACTAGTTGAATACAATGAGCAGTTCTTC. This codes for CASSQVRLVEYNEQFF.

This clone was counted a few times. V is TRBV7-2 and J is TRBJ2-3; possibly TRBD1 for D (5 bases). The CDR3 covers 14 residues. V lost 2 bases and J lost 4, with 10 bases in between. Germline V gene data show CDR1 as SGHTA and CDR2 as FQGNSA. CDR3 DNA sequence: TGTGCCAGCAGCTTATCAGGGTATGCAGATACGCAGTATTTT. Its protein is CASSLSGYADTQYF.

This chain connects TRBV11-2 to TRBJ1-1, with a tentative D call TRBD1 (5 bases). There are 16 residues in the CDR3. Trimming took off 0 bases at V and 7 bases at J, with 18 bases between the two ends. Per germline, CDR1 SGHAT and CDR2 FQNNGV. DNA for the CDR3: TGTGCCAGCAGCTTAGATGGGGACTCGCGGGGGAGTGAAGCTTTCTTT. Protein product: CASSLDGDSRGSEAFF.

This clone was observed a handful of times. DNA for the CDR3: TGTGCCAGCAGCTTAATGCTCGCTAGCGGGGGTGCGTCCAAAAACATTCAGTACTTC. Protein: CASSLMLASGGASKNIQYF. The rearrangement joins TRBV11-2 to TRBJ2-4; 10 bases fit TRBD2. With V trimmed by 2 bases and J by 2 bases, 12 bases remained unmatched. Germline V gene lookup returns CDR1 SGHAT and CDR2 FQNNGV. This CDR3 has 19 amino acids.